Below, 2 T cell receptor beta chains from the same sample are listed, as sequenced in a study of Graves' ophthalmopathy and Graves' hyperthyroidism. RNA transcripts served as template for amplifying TCR beta CDR3 sequences. The authors performed first-round RT-PCR with HTBI primers and then a second-round multiplex PCR. TCRdb reanalysed the multiplex PCR reads using MiXCR and keeps one entry per CDR3 protein. The table has over a million distinct CDR3 sequences, approximately 35% seen once; the top ten hold 8.5% to 14%. The specimen sequenced was peripheral blood or thyroid tissue (not recorded which). These receptors all stem from an adult man with Graves' hyperthyroidism.

A few counts support this clonotype. The V and J genes are TRBV10-3 and TRBJ2-6; 7 bases fit TRBD1. The CDR3 has 16 amino acids. The germline V gene encodes CDR1 ENHRY and CDR2 SYGVKD. With V trimmed by 6 bases and J by 3 bases, 8 bases remained unmatched. Written as DNA, the CDR3 is TGTGCCATCAGGAATACAGGGGTAGATGGGGCCAACGTCCTGACTTTC. Protein: CAIRNTGVDGANVLTF.

V and J are TRBV11-2 and TRBJ1-1, with D maybe TRBD1 (5 bases). Germline assignment: CDR1 SGHAT and CDR2 FQNNGV. Between the trimmed V and J ends, which lost 11 bases and 1 base, there was a span of 14 bases. The CDR3 length is 13 residues. CDR3 bases: TGTGCCTGGAAAGGGACGGAGAACACTGAAGCTTTCTTT. Amino acids: CAWKGTENTEAFF.